The 14 T cell receptor beta chains given below trace back to one sample, sequenced in a study of cytomegalovirus exposure and HLA in healthy donors. PCR employed 60 Vbeta and 13 Jbeta primers. Method: immunoSEQ multiplex PCR; TCRdb's copy keeps in-frame clones and lacks some. The sample holds around 110,000 clones, 65% to 80% seen once. Sequenced material: PBMCs. Every receptor here comes from a male donor in good health and CMV-seropositive.

CDR3 DNA sequence: TGTGCCAGCAGCTTCCGGGACAGGGCCGCAGAAGCTTTCTTT. It translates to CASSFRDRAAEAFF. The rearrangement links TRBV5-4 to TRBJ1-1, with 9 bases matching TRBD1. The germline CDR1 and CDR2 sequences are SGHNT and YYREEE (reference sequence). J gave up 8 bases and V 2 bases, and 7 bases lay outside the gene matches. This CDR3 spans 14 amino acids. The full variable domain, with the rest looked up from reference TRBV5-4 and TRBJ1-1, is ETGVTQSPTHLIKTRGQQVTLRCSSQSGHNTVSWYQQALGQGPQFIFQYYREEENGRGNFPPRFSGLQFPNYSSELNVNALELDDSALYLCASSFRDRAAEAFFGQGTRLTVV.

This clone is a singleton in its sample. This sequence joins TRBV19 and TRBJ2-2; D is perhaps TRBD2 (6 bases). The CDR3 length is 15 residues. Germline V gene sequence: CDR1 LNHDA, CDR2 SQIVND (reference sequence). The V and J ends lost 5 bases and 1 base respectively, with 11 bases between them. CDR3 nucleotide sequence: TGTGCCAGTAGTCATTCTAGCGAGAACACCGGGGAGCTGTTTTTT. Protein product: CASSHSSENTGELFF.

The V gene is TRBV27, the J gene TRBJ1-1, with TRBD1 identical over 12 bases. The CDR3 contains 19 residues. CDR1 and CDR2 (germline): MNHEY, SMNVEV (reference sequence). With V trimmed by 7 bases and J by 0 bases, 15 bases remained unmatched. The CDR3 sequence is CASIHMGTGGISMNTEAFF. The CDR3 DNA is TGTGCCAGCATCCACATGGGGACAGGGGGCATCAGTATGAACACTGAAGCTTTCTTT.

V and J are TRBV7-9 and TRBJ2-3, with 7 bases fitting TRBD2. This CDR3 has 16 residues. CDR1 and CDR2 (germline): SEHNR, FQNEAQ (reference sequence). The V gene end was trimmed by 11 bases and the J gene end by 5 bases; junction bases not matched to a gene: 19. CDR3 residues: CAGQAEGRGGEDTQYF. Here the CDR3 DNA reads TGTGCCGGACAAGCGGAAGGGAGGGGAGGGGAAGATACGCAGTATTTT.

The V gene is TRBV27, the J gene TRBJ2-1; 11 bases agree with TRBD2. Unmatched junction bases numbered 12, after V lost 5 bases and J lost 9 bases. The CDR3 totals 16 residues. CDR1 and CDR2 (germline): MNHEY, SMNVEV (reference sequence). The CDR3 nucleotides are TGTGCCAGCAGTCCGCCCCCGCTAGCGGGAGGCCTTGAGCAGTTCTTC. Protein sequence: CASSPPPLAGGLEQFF.

The rearrangement links TRBV7-2 to TRBJ1-5; a possible D gene is TRBD1 (5 bases). The CDR3 extends over 18 amino acids. From germline, CDR1 is SGHTA and CDR2 FQGNSA. Trimming shortened V by 8 bases and J by 4 bases, and 27 bases separated the two germline ends. CDR3 nucleotide sequence: TGTGCCAGCCAAACGCCGGTGTCCCCAGGGCCCAGAAATCAGCCCCAGCATTTT. It translates to CASQTPVSPGPRNQPQHF.

In its sample, this clone was seen a few times. V is TRBV4-1 and J is TRBJ2-3; D is uncertain. The V gene lost 3 bases and the J gene lost 0 bases, with 10 bases spanning the gap. The CDR3 consists of 15 residues. Per germline, CDR1 MGHRA and CDR2 YSYEKL. The CDR3 sequence: CASSHFGGSTDTQYF. The DNA for the CDR3 is TGCGCCAGCAGCCACTTCGGCGGCAGCACAGATACGCAGTATTTT.

In its sample, this clone was seen once. The chain is built from TRBV7-3 and TRBJ2-3; D may be TRBD2 (7 bases). Between the trimmed V and J ends, which lost 0 bases and 4 bases, there was a span of 14 bases. CDR1 is SGHTA and CDR2 is FQGTGA in the germline V gene. This CDR3 is built from 16 residues. In nucleotides, the CDR3 is TGTGCCAGCAGCTTAACGGGGTGGGGGGGCGCAGATACGCAGTATTTT. Its translation: CASSLTGWGGADTQYF.

The V and J genes are TRBV6-1 and TRBJ2-3, with D uncertain. Germline CDR1 MNHNS, CDR2 SASEGT. The germline V and J ends were trimmed by 6 bases and 0 bases, with 4 bases remaining between them. This CDR3 has 12 residues. This chain's CDR3 is CASSPSTDTQYF. The CDR3 region has the DNA TGTGCCAGCAGCCCAAGCACAGATACGCAGTATTTT.

This clone came up a few times. The chain uses TRBV27 and TRBJ1-1; perhaps TRBD1 as D (5 bases). In germline, CDR1 is MNHEY, CDR2 SMNVEV (reference sequence). The CDR3 extends over 14 amino acids. Trimming cost V 2 bases and J 1 base, with 8 bases left between them. This CDR3 is CASSLQGQNTEAFF. Written as DNA, the CDR3 is TGTGCCAGCAGTTTACAGGGCCAGAACACTGAAGCTTTCTTT.

The chain uses TRBV9 and TRBJ2-5, with D tentatively TRBD2 (6 bases). The CDR3 runs to 16 residues. Trimming shortened V by 3 bases and J by 1 base, and 16 bases separated the two germline ends. The germline V gene encodes CDR1 SGDLS and CDR2 YYNGEE. The CDR3 region has the DNA TGTGCCAGCAGCGCTGGGGGAAGCGGGCCCCAAGAGACCCAGTACTTC. Its protein is CASSAGGSGPQETQYF.

This clone has just one count. The chain recombines TRBV19 with TRBJ1-1; D possibly corresponds to TRBD1 (6 bases). This CDR3 has 16 residues. The V and J ends lost 1 base and 0 bases respectively, with 12 bases between them. Germline-derived CDR1 and CDR2 are LNHDA and SQIVND (reference sequence). CDR3 sequence: CASSIAGNRVNTEAFF. The CDR3 DNA reads as TGTGCCAGTAGTATAGCGGGAAACAGGGTGAACACTGAAGCTTTCTTT.

The chain has TRBV4-3 and TRBJ2-7; 9 nucleotides align to TRBD1. The V gene end was trimmed by 1 base and the J gene end by 6 bases; junction bases not matched to a gene: 10. The V gene's germline CDR1 is LGHNA and CDR2 YSLEER. CDR3 length: 16 residues. As DNA, the CDR3 is TGCGCCAGCAGCCAAGGGACCCGGGACAGGGATCGCGAGCAGTACTTC. Residues: CASSQGTRDRDREQYF.

The rearrangement joins TRBV5-6 to TRBJ2-3, with 11 bases identical to TRBD2. V shed 5 bases, J shed 0 bases, and the junction held 2 bases outside the gene matches. From germline, CDR1 is SGHDT and CDR2 YYEEEE. The CDR3 contains 15 residues. The CDR3 sequence is CASRGLAASTDTQYF. CDR3 nucleotides: TGTGCCAGCAGGGGACTAGCGGCAAGCACAGATACGCAGTATTTT.